The 25 T cell receptor beta chains listed next were all sequenced from one sample in a study of blood T cell repertoires in COVID-19. The method was immunoSEQ multiplex PCR; TCRdb's version includes in-frame clones alone and lacks a portion of them. The sample lists 150,000 to 190,000 clones; roughly four fifths were seen once. Sequenced: PBMCs or T cells enriched from blood (not recorded which). The source of these receptors is a man in his fifties or sixties who had recovered from COVID-19.

This chain joins TRBV7-9 and TRBJ2-7; D possibly corresponds to TRBD1 (5 bases). Germline V gene sequence: CDR1 SEHNR, CDR2 FQNEAQ (reference sequence). This CDR3 contains 13 residues. Trimming removed 6 bases from V and 3 bases from J, with 12 bases in between. Here the CDR3 reads CASRSGQGYEQYF. The CDR3 coding sequence is TGTGCCAGCAGAAGTGGGCAGGGCTACGAGCAGTACTTC.

V gene TRBV6-5 combines with J gene TRBJ1-6; no clear D. The CDR3 is 13 amino acids. Germline lookup yields CDR1 MNHEY and CDR2 SVGAGI. V was pared by 7 bases and J by 9 bases, with 13 bases between. The CDR3 here is CASNMSPASPLHF. Here the CDR3 DNA reads TGTGCCAGCAACATGTCCCCTGCTTCACCCCTCCACTTT.

The gene calls are TRBV18 and TRBJ1-3; TRBD1 matches 9 bases. V shed 2 bases and J 2 bases; nucleotides not matched to a gene: 4. This CDR3 contains 16 residues. Germline lookup yields CDR1 KGHSH and CDR2 LQKENI. CDR3: CASSPGQGSTGNTIYF. As DNA, the CDR3 is TGTGCCAGCTCACCAGGACAGGGGAGTACTGGAAACACCATATATTTT.

The rearrangement uses TRBV27 and TRBJ1-1, with 10 bases matching TRBD1. This CDR3 is built from 14 residues. Trimming took 7 bases from V and 3 from J; bases not matched to a gene: 5. Looked up from germline, CDR1 is MNHEY and CDR2 is SMNVEV (reference sequence). The CDR3 loop is CASTPGQGYTEAFF. The CDR3 DNA reads TGTGCCAGCACACCGGGACAGGGGTACACTGAAGCTTTCTTT.

The V and J genes are TRBV5-6 and TRBJ1-2; TRBD1 agrees at 9 bases. J was trimmed by 8 bases and V by 4 bases; bases with no gene match: 9. This CDR3 has 14 amino acids. CDR1 is SGHDT, CDR2 YYEEEE, per germline. This CDR3 is CASSRTGAPRGYTF. CDR3 DNA sequence: TGTGCCAGCAGCAGGACAGGGGCCCCCAGGGGCTACACCTTC. Drawing the rest from reference TRBV5-6 and TRBJ1-2, the complete variable domain is DAGVTQSPTHLIKTRGQQVTLRCSPKSGHDTVSWYQQALGQGPQFIFQYYEEEERQRGNFPDRFSGHQFPNYSSELNVNALLLGDSALYLCASSRTGAPRGYTFGSGTRLTVV.

The chain uses TRBV11-1 and TRBJ2-7, with 7 bases fitting TRBD2. The germline gives CDR1 SGHAT, CDR2 FQDESV (reference sequence). V dropped 2 bases and J dropped 3; count of bases not matched to a gene: 7. The CDR3 covers 15 residues. CDR3 DNA: TGTGCCAGCAGCTTATATGCGGGGGAAAGCTACGAGCAGTACTTC. Translation: CASSLYAGESYEQYF.

The chain has TRBV7-2 and TRBJ1-2, with D maybe TRBD1 (6 bases). Trimming took 2 bases from V and 6 from J, leaving 10 bases between them. Germline V gives CDR1 SGHTA, CDR2 FQGNSA. The CDR3 runs 13 residues. The CDR3: CASSLTGRNGYTF. The CDR3 DNA reads as TGTGCCAGCAGCTTAACAGGGAGAAATGGCTACACCTTC. The whole variable domain, filled in from reference TRBV7-2 and TRBJ1-2, reads GAGVSQSPSNKVTEKGKDVELRCDPISGHTALYWYRQSLGQGLEFLIYFQGNSAPDKSGLPSDRFSAERTGGSVSTLTIQRTQQEDSAVYLCASSLTGRNGYTFGSGTRLTVV.

CDR3 region: CASSSDRHSPLHF. DNA for the CDR3: TGTGCCAGCAGCTCCGACAGGCATTCACCCCTCCACTTT. V and J are TRBV11-3 and TRBJ1-6; possibly TRBD1 for D (6 bases). Trimming removed 4 bases from V and 8 bases from J, with 9 bases in between. The CDR3 sequence is 13 residues long. Germline lookup yields CDR1 SGHNT and CDR2 YENEEA.

The chain links TRBV3-1 (or the pseudogene TRBV3-2) to TRBJ1-5, with D tentatively TRBD1 (5 bases). V was pared by 4 bases and J by 4 bases, with 14 bases between. The CDR3 runs 15 residues. Germline V CDR1 and CDR2: LGHDT, YNNKEL (reference sequence). CDR3 loop: CASSLGGRENQPQHF. For the CDR3, the DNA is TGTGCCAGCAGCCTAGGTGGCAGGGAAAATCAGCCCCAGCATTTT.

The rearrangement joins TRBV29-1 to TRBJ2-5; D perhaps matches TRBD1 (6 bases). Germline values: CDR1 SQVTM, CDR2 ANQGSEA. Trimming took off 2 bases at V and 5 bases at J, with 21 bases between the two ends. This CDR3 has 16 amino acids. This CDR3 is CSVELGAVGVEETQYF. The CDR3 DNA sequence: TGCAGCGTTGAATTGGGGGCCGTCGGAGTCGAGGAGACCCAGTACTTC. Drawing the rest from reference TRBV29-1 and TRBJ2-5, the complete variable domain is SAVISQKPSRDICQRGTSLTIQCQVDSQVTMMFWYRQQPGQSLTLIATANQGSEATYESGFVIDKFPISRPNLTFSTLTVSNMSPEDSSIYLCSVELGAVGVEETQYFGPGTRLLVL.

This clone is deemed medium-sized. V and J are TRBV21-1 and TRBJ2-5; TRBD1 is taken as the D call from the table, unchecked against the DNA. TRBV21-1 is described as a pseudogene. This CDR3 region has 14 residues. Here the CDR3 reads CASSKDRVQETQYF. The CDR3 coding sequence is TGTGCCAGCAGCAAAGACAGAGTCCAAGAGACCCAGTACTTC.

The chain recombines TRBV11-3 with TRBJ1-6, with D hard to call. The CDR3 length is 13 residues. Germline V CDR1 and CDR2: SGHNT, YENEEA. Trimming removed 2 bases from V and 6 bases from J, with 5 bases in between. DNA of the CDR3: TGTGCCAGCAGCTTAAACATTAATTCACCCCTCCACTTT. It encodes CASSLNINSPLHF.

V gene TRBV18 combines with J gene TRBJ1-2; TRBD1 aligns across 9 bases. V shed 2 bases, J shed 8 bases, and the junction held 6 bases outside the gene matches. In germline, CDR1 is KGHSH, CDR2 LQKENI. The length of the CDR3 is 14 residues. The CDR3 region is CASSPIQGAEGYTF. The CDR3 DNA reads TGTGCCAGCTCACCAATACAGGGGGCAGAAGGCTACACCTTC.

The chain carries TRBV18 and TRBJ1-1; D unresolved. Trimming removed 2 bases from V and 1 base from J, with 8 bases in between. The CDR3 covers 14 residues. Germline CDR1 is KGHSH and CDR2 is LQKENI. In DNA form, the CDR3 reads TGTGCCAGCTCACCAAATTCAGGGAACACTGAAGCTTTCTTT. Encoded protein: CASSPNSGNTEAFF.

The V and J genes are TRBV4-1 and TRBJ1-1; 8 bases agree with TRBD1. The trim removed 1 base at V and 10 bases at J, leaving 2 bases unmatched. This CDR3 spans 12 amino acids. Per the germline V gene, CDR1 is MGHRA and CDR2 is YSYEKL. CDR3 protein: CASSQGTGRAFF. DNA of the CDR3: TGCGCCAGCAGCCAAGGGACAGGGAGAGCTTTCTTT.

J is TRBJ1-5 and V is TRBV30; D is undetermined. CDR3 length: 12 residues. V lost 5 bases and J 0 bases, leaving 5 bases between the germline ends. CDR1 is GTSNPN and CDR2 is SVGIG in the germline V gene (reference sequence). The CDR3 spells CAWANSNQPQHF. CDR3 sequence (DNA): TGTGCCTGGGCAAATAGCAATCAGCCCCAGCATTTT.

V and J are TRBV6-1 and TRBJ1-5, with D uncertain. The CDR3 extends over 13 amino acids. Trimming left V 3 bases short and J 5 bases short, with 8 bases between. Per the germline V gene, CDR1 is MNHNS and CDR2 is SASEGT. CDR3 nucleotide sequence: TGTGCCAGCAGTGAGCATGAGGATCAGCCCCAGCATTTT. Protein: CASSEHEDQPQHF.

The V call is TRBV5-6, the J call TRBJ2-2; maybe TRBD1 (5 bases). Trimming removed 2 bases from V and 3 bases from J, with 14 bases in between. Per the germline V gene, CDR1 is SGHDT and CDR2 is YYEEEE. The CDR3 extends over 16 amino acids. This chain's CDR3 is CASSLREGAYTGELFF. DNA of the CDR3: TGTGCCAGCAGCTTAAGAGAAGGGGCCTACACCGGGGAGCTGTTTTTT.

Only a few counts were recorded for this clone. The chain links TRBV19 to TRBJ1-3; D is ambiguous. The CDR3 extends over 14 amino acids. The ends were cut back, 4 bases at V and 2 bases at J, with 9 bases in the middle. The germline CDR1 and CDR2 sequences are LNHDA and SQIVND (reference sequence). The CDR3 region is CASSRAGTGNTIYF. CDR3 sequence (DNA): TGTGCCAGTAGTAGGGCGGGGACTGGAAACACCATATATTTT. Filled out from reference TRBV19 and TRBJ1-3, the complete variable domain reads DGGITQSPKYLFRKEGQNVTLSCEQNLNHDAMYWYRQDPGQGLRLIYYSQIVNDFQKGDIAEGYSVSREKKESFPLTVTSAQKNPTAFYLCASSRAGTGNTIYFGEGSWLTVV.

The rearrangement links TRBV5-1 to TRBJ2-3, with D tentatively TRBD2 (6 bases). The V and J ends lost 1 base and 4 bases respectively, with 13 bases between them. The CDR3 length is 15 residues. Germline assignment: CDR1 SGHRS and CDR2 YFSETQ. In DNA form, the CDR3 reads TGCGCCAGCAGCTTGACCTCGGGAGCCCCAGATACGCAGTATTTT. As protein: CASSLTSGAPDTQYF.

CDR3 sequence (DNA): TGTGCCAGCAGCTTGGGACTAGCGGTCTCAGATACGCAGTATTTT. This translates into CASSLGLAVSDTQYF. The chain links TRBV11-3 to TRBJ2-3, with TRBD2 matching over 11 bases. J was trimmed by 4 bases and V by 3 bases; bases with no gene match: 3. CDR3 size: 15 residues. Germline V gives CDR1 SGHNT, CDR2 YENEEA.

This sequence joins TRBV7-2 and TRBJ2-5; TRBD2 agrees at 9 bases. The V segment lost 7 bases and the J segment 2 bases; nucleotides outside the gene matches: 11. The CDR3 contains 16 residues. Germline CDR1 and CDR2: SGHTA and FQGNSA. CDR3 loop: CASTPLQAGGQETQYF. The CDR3 DNA reads TGTGCCAGCACCCCTTTACAAGCGGGGGGACAAGAGACCCAGTACTTC.

The chain uses TRBV5-6 and TRBJ2-7, with TRBD1 matching over 7 bases. Germline V gene data show CDR1 as SGHDT and CDR2 as YYEEEE. V dropped 0 bases and J dropped 1; count of bases not matched to a gene: 4. The CDR3 extends over 15 amino acids. CDR3 nucleotide sequence: TGTGCCAGCAGCTTGGAGCCAGGGGGATCCTACGAGCAGTACTTC. Translating gives CASSLEPGGSYEQYF.

The V call is TRBV12-3 or TRBV12-4, the J call TRBJ2-1; D unclear. CDR3 length equals 12 residues. With 3 bases removed from V and 13 bases from J, the gap between germline ends came to 13 bases. The CDR3 DNA reads TGTGCCAGCAGTTTGTCCGGGTTGAGACAGTTCTTC. Translating gives CASSLSGLRQFF.

The J gene is TRBJ2-1, the V gene TRBV24-1; 9 nucleotides match TRBD1. The J segment lost 9 bases and the V segment lost 2 bases, leaving 7 bases of the junction unmatched. Germline CDR1 is KGHDR and CDR2 is SFDVKD. The CDR3 extends over 15 amino acids. CDR3: CATSDSRQGGTEQFF. CDR3 nucleotide sequence: TGTGCCACCAGTGATTCTCGACAGGGGGGAACTGAGCAGTTCTTC.